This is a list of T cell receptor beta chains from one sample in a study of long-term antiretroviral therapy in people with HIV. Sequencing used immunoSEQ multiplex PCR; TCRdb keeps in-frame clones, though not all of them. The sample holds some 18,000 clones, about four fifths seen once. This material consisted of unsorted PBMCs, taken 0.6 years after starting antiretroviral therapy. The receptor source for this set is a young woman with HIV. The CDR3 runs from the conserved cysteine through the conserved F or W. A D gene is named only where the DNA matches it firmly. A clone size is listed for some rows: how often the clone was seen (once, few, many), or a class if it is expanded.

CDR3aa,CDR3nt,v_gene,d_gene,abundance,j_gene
CSVLGGGAVDEQFF,TGCAGCGTCCTCGGGGGGGGAGCGGTAGATGAGCAGTTCTTC,TRBV29-1,TRBD2,.,TRBJ2-1
CASSLPTGFGNTIYF,TGTGCCAGCTCACTCCCGACAGGGTTTGGAAACACCATATATTTT,TRBV18,TRBD1,.,TRBJ1-3
CASTEGVGAYEQYF,TGCGCCAGCACCGAAGGAGTCGGGGCCTACGAGCAGTACTTC,TRBV5-1,.,.,TRBJ2-7
CASSLSGDEQYF,TGTGCCAGCAGCTTATCAGGGGACGAGCAGTACTTC,TRBV7-9,.,.,TRBJ2-7
CASSLPGTGELFF,TGTGCCAGCAGCCTTCCTGGCACCGGGGAGCTGTTTTTT,TRBV11-1,.,.,TRBJ2-2
CASSLVGGRQETQYF,TGTGCCAGCAGCTTGGTAGGAGGGCGGCAAGAGACCCAGTACTTC,TRBV7-9,.,few,TRBJ2-5
CASSGEGLIQETQYF,TGCGCCAGCAGTGGAGAGGGATTGATACAAGAGACCCAGTACTTC,TRBV5-1,.,.,TRBJ2-5
CASSREVAGAYGYTF,TGTGCCAGCAGCCGGGAGGTTGCAGGGGCCTATGGCTACACCTTC,TRBV2,.,.,TRBJ1-2
CATRLTDTQYF,TGTGCGACCAGACTCACAGATACGCAGTATTTT,TRBV2,.,.,TRBJ2-3
CASSLAWQLGTDYEQYF,TGCGCCAGCAGCTTGGCCTGGCAGCTCGGGACAGACTACGAGCAGTACTTC,TRBV5-1,TRBD1,.,TRBJ2-7
CASILSGRGDTQYF,TGTGCCAGCATTCTAAGCGGGAGAGGAGATACGCAGTATTTT,TRBV2,TRBD2,.,TRBJ2-3
CASSPRAGGDTQYF,TGTGCCAGCAGCCCCCGCGCGGGAGGAGATACGCAGTATTTT,TRBV27,TRBD2,.,TRBJ2-3
CASSLKGTSGYNEQFF,TGTGCCAGCAGCTTGAAGGGGACTAGCGGATACAATGAGCAGTTCTTC,TRBV5-6,TRBD2,.,TRBJ2-1
CASSSVTSGGQTQYF,TGCGCCAGCAGCTCGGTGACTAGCGGGGGACAGACCCAGTACTTC,TRBV5-1,TRBD2,.,TRBJ2-5
CASSFDDTEAFF,TGTGCCAGCAGCTTCGACGACACTGAAGCTTTCTTT,TRBV5-4,.,.,TRBJ1-1
CASSSPTGGETQYF,TGTGCCAGCAGCTCCCCTACGGGGGGAGAGACCCAGTACTTC,TRBV5-4,TRBD2,.,TRBJ2-5
CASGRDSTSNEQFF,TGCGCCAGCGGCCGGGATTCTACCTCCAATGAGCAGTTCTTC,TRBV5-1,.,.,TRBJ2-1
CASRLQGYSGNTIYF,TGTGCCAGCAGACTACAGGGATACTCTGGAAACACCATATATTTT,TRBV28,.,.,TRBJ1-3
CASSYTTTGTEAFF,TGTGCCAGCAGTTACACTACAACAGGGACTGAAGCTTTCTTT,TRBV6-6,.,.,TRBJ1-1
CASSLAAGFGRGYTF,TGTGCCAGCAGCTTAGCCGCAGGCTTCGGCCGGGGCTACACCTTC,TRBV7-2,.,.,TRBJ1-2
CASSRGTGPRGAEAFF,TGTGCCAGCAGCAGAGGGACCGGCCCGAGGGGCGCTGAAGCTTTCTTT,TRBV11-2,.,.,TRBJ1-1
CAGRGQGFHEQYF,TGTGCCGGTCGGGGACAGGGGTTTCACGAGCAGTACTTC,TRBV7-5,.,.,TRBJ2-7
CAISATYEQYF,TGTGCCATCAGTGCCACTTACGAGCAGTACTTC,TRBV10-3,.,.,TRBJ2-7
CASSGSLLAGGGREQFF,TGTGCCAGCAGCGGAAGTTTACTAGCGGGAGGGGGTCGGGAGCAGTTCTTC,TRBV5-4,TRBD2,few,TRBJ2-1
CASSDSGANVLTF,TGTGCCAGTTCCGACTCTGGGGCCAACGTCCTGACTTTC,TRBV9,.,once,TRBJ2-6
CAWRGALRTEAFF,TGTGCCTGGAGAGGGGCCCTGAGGACTGAAGCTTTCTTT,TRBV30,.,.,TRBJ1-1
CASSSQGSYGYTF,TGTGCCAGCAGCTCGCAGGGATCTTATGGCTACACCTTC,TRBV5-6,.,.,TRBJ1-2
CASRQYGGRAGSDTQYF,TGTGCCAGCAGACAATACGGCGGGAGGGCGGGGTCAGATACGCAGTATTTT,TRBV28,TRBD2,.,TRBJ2-3
CASSTGQTYEQYF,TGTGCCAGCAGTACAGGACAGACCTACGAGCAGTACTTC,TRBV2,.,.,TRBJ2-7
CASSIGTGRDEQYF,TGTGCCAGCAGCATCGGGACAGGGAGAGACGAGCAGTACTTC,TRBV4-2,TRBD1,.,TRBJ2-7
CASSLDGTYEQYF,TGTGCCAGCAGCTTAGACGGAACCTACGAGCAGTACTTC,TRBV5-5,.,.,TRBJ2-7
CASSPWSGNQPQHF,TGTGCCAGCAGTCCTTGGTCGGGGAATCAGCCCCAGCATTTT,TRBV28,.,few,TRBJ1-5
CASRRQGNTEAFF,TGTGCCAGTAGAAGACAGGGGAACACTGAAGCTTTCTTT,TRBV19,TRBD1,.,TRBJ1-1
CASSLELAGGRTQYF,TGTGCCAGCAGCTTAGAACTAGCGGGGGGCCGGACCCAGTACTTC,TRBV7-2,TRBD2,.,TRBJ2-5
CATQTTGGEGNTIYF,TGTGCCACCCAGACTACAGGGGGCGAAGGAAACACCATATATTTT,TRBV4-2,TRBD1,.,TRBJ1-3
CASSLSGVLETQYF,TGTGCCAGCAGCTTATCAGGAGTTTTGGAGACCCAGTACTTC,TRBV7-9,.,.,TRBJ2-5
CASSETSGENGDTQYF,TGTGCCAGCAGCGAGACTAGCGGGGAAAACGGGGATACGCAGTATTTT,TRBV5-6,TRBD2,.,TRBJ2-3
CASSFSGLAAYNEQFF,TGTGCCAGCAGCTTCTCGGGGCTAGCAGCGTACAATGAGCAGTTCTTC,TRBV7-2,.,.,TRBJ2-1
CASSSRGLYSNQPQHF,TGTGCCAGCAGCTCCAGGGGGCTCTATAGCAATCAGCCCCAGCATTTT,TRBV7-9,TRBD1,.,TRBJ1-5
CASSSPRGVTQETQYF,TGTGCCAGCAGCTCCCCTCGAGGGGTTACACAAGAGACCCAGTACTTC,TRBV7-9,.,.,TRBJ2-5
CASQARGASTDTQYF,TGTGCCAGCCAGGCCAGGGGGGCAAGCACAGATACGCAGTATTTT,TRBV9,.,once,TRBJ2-3
CASSSRTGSGANVLTF,TGTGCCAGCAGCTCCCGGACAGGCTCTGGGGCCAACGTCCTGACTTTC,TRBV7-3,TRBD1,.,TRBJ2-6
CASSFLPSSYNEQFF,TGTGCCAGCAGCTTCCTTCCAAGCTCCTACAATGAGCAGTTCTTC,TRBV7-9,.,.,TRBJ2-1
CASSLGGSYEQYF,TGTGCCAGCAGCTTAGGGGGATCCTACGAGCAGTACTTC,TRBV13,.,.,TRBJ2-7
CASSLATAGYGYTF,TGTGCCAGCAGCTTAGCAACAGCGGGCTACGGCTACACCTTC,TRBV7-9,.,once,TRBJ1-2
CASSPMVASGNTIYF,TGTGCCAGCTCACCAATGGTAGCATCTGGAAACACCATATATTTT,TRBV18,.,few,TRBJ1-3
CASRLTGSYEQYF,TGTGCCAGCAGATTGACAGGGTCCTACGAGCAGTACTTC,TRBV5-6,TRBD1,.,TRBJ2-7
CASSSSSGTYNEQFF,TGTGCCAGCAGTTCCTCTAGCGGGACCTACAATGAGCAGTTCTTC,TRBV27,TRBD2,.,TRBJ2-1
CASSRTGGILGGYTF,TGTGCCAGCAGTAGGACAGGTGGGATACTCGGGGGCTACACCTTC,TRBV28,TRBD1,.,TRBJ1-2
CASSPGGSYNEQFF,TGTGCCAGCAGCCCCGGGGGATCCTACAATGAGCAGTTCTTC,TRBV9,.,.,TRBJ2-1
CSASEATGELFF,TGCAGCGCCTCGGAGGCCACCGGGGAGCTGTTTTTT,TRBV29-1,.,.,TRBJ2-2
CASSGDQGSLYEQYF,TGTGCCAGCAGCGGCGACCAGGGATCCTTATACGAGCAGTACTTC,TRBV9,.,.,TRBJ2-7
CASSPLLASSSYNEQFF,TGTGCCAGCTCACCACTACTAGCGTCGAGCTCCTACAATGAGCAGTTCTTC,TRBV18,TRBD2,.,TRBJ2-1
CASSPTGSTEAFF,TGTGCCAGCAGCCCGACCGGGTCCACTGAAGCTTTCTTT,TRBV9,.,.,TRBJ1-1
CASSFSGGRDEQYF,TGTGCCAGCAGTTTTAGCGGGGGGAGGGACGAGCAGTACTTC,TRBV6-1,TRBD2,.,TRBJ2-7